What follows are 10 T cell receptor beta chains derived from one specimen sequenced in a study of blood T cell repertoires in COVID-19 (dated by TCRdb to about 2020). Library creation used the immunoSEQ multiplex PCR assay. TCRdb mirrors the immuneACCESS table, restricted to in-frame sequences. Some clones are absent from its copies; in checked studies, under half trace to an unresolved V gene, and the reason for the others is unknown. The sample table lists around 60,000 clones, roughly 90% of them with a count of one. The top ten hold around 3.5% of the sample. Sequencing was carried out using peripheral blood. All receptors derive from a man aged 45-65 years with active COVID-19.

The DNA for the CDR3 is TGCGCCAGCAGCTTGGGTGACATAAGTTCACCCCTCCACTTT. It codes for CASSLGDISSPLHF. The V gene is TRBV5-1, the J gene TRBJ1-6, with D unresolved. The V and J ends lost 0 bases and 9 bases respectively, with 10 bases between them. The CDR3 runs 14 residues. CDR1 and CDR2 (germline): SGHRS, YFSETQ. Full variable domain (remainder filled in from reference TRBV5-1 and TRBJ1-6): KAGVTQTPRYLIKTRGQQVTLSCSPISGHRSVSWYQQTPGQGLQFLFEYFSETQRNKGNFPGRFSGRQFSNSRSEMNVSTLELGDSALYLCASSLGDISSPLHFGNGTRLTVT.

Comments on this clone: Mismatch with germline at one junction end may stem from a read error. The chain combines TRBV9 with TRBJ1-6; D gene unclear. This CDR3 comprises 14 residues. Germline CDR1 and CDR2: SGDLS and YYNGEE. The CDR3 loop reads CASNVGGSNSPLHF. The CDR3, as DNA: TGTGCCAGCAACGTAGGAGGAAGCAATTCACCCCTCCACTTT.

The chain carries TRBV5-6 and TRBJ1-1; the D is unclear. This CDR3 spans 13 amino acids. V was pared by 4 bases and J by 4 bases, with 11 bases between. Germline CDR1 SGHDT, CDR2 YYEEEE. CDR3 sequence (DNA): TGTGCCAGCAGCAGGCGGGGAGGCACTGAAGCTTTCTTT. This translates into CASSRRGGTEAFF.

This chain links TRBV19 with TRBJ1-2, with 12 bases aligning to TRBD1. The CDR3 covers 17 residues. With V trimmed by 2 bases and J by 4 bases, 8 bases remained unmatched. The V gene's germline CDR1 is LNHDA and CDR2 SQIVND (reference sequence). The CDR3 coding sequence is TGTGCCAGTAGTATACTCCCCGGGACAGGGGGCCTCTATGGCTACACCTTC. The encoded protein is CASSILPGTGGLYGYTF.

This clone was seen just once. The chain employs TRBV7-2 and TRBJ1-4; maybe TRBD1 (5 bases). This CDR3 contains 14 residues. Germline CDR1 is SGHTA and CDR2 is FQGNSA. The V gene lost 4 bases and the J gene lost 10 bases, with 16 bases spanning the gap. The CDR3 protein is CASSSRGDRGKLFF. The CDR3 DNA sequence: TGTGCCAGCAGCTCCCGGGGGGACCGGGGAAAACTGTTTTTT.

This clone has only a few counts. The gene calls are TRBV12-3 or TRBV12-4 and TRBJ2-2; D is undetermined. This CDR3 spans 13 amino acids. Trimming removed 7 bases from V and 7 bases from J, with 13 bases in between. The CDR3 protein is CASTHLRSGELFF. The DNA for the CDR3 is TGTGCCAGCACCCATCTAAGGAGCGGGGAGCTGTTTTTT.

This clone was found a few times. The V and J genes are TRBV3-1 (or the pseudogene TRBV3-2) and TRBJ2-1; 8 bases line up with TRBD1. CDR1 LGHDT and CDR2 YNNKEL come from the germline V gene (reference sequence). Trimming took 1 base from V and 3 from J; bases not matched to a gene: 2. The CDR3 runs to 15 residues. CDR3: CASSQAGGHYNEQFF. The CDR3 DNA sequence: TGTGCCAGCAGCCAAGCAGGGGGCCACTACAATGAGCAGTTCTTC.

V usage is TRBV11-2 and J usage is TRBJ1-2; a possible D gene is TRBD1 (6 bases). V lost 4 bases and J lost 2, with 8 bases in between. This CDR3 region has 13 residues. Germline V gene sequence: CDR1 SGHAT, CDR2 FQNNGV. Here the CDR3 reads CASSSTGNYGYTF. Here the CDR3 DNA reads TGTGCCAGCAGCTCTACAGGGAACTATGGCTACACCTTC.

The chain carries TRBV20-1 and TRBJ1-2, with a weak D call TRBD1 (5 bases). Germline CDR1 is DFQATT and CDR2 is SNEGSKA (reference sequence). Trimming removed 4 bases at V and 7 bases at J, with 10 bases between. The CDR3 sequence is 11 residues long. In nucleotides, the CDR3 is TGCAGTGCTACTCGGACAACTGGCTACACCTTC. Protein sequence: CSATRTTGYTF.

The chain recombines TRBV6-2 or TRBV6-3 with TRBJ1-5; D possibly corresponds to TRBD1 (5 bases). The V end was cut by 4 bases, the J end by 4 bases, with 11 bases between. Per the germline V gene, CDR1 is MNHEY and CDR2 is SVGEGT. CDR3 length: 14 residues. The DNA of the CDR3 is TGTGCCAGCAGTTCCCGACAGCCTAATCAGCCCCAGCATTTT. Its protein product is CASSSRQPNQPQHF.